The T cell receptor beta chain described here comes from a study of cytotoxic CD8 clonotypes in ibrutinib-treated CLL. Study-wide context: Partial responses totalled about 24 and complete responses 2; after median 68 months, about 15 remained remitted and roughly twelve progressed.

Sequenced by immunoSEQ multiplex PCR; TCRdb stores in-frame clones only, minus some. The sample carries 250,000 to 350,000 clones, 76% recorded once. The CDR3 has 15 residues. The ends were cut back, 0 bases at V and 4 bases at J, with 12 bases in the middle. Per the germline V gene, CDR1 is LGHNA and CDR2 is YSLEER. This clone occurred a few times. This chain links TRBV4-3 with TRBJ1-1; D not resolved. This clonotype was obtained from a human donor with chronic lymphocytic leukemia. The sample in question was PBMCs, obtained at disease progression, from a patient treated with ibrutinib. As DNA, the CDR3 is TGCGCCAGCAGCCAAGATACCGGGTCGTTCACTGAAGCTTTCTTT. Translating gives CASSQDTGSFTEAFF.